This T cell receptor beta chain was recorded in a study of OX40 agonist ivuxolimab in advanced cancers. Across the study: Antecedent anti-PD-1, anti-PD-L1 or anti-CTLA-4 therapy was permissible, with approximately 44% having received some. Three patients, one with hepatocellular carcinoma and two with cutaneous melanoma, responded partially.

Autoimmune disease history or systemic immunosuppression led to patients being barred. Sequencing used immunoSEQ multiplex PCR; TCRdb keeps in-frame clones, though not all of them. The sample holds about 80,000 clones, around 87% seen once. Germline loops: CDR1 MDHEN, CDR2 SYDVKM. The CDR3 runs 13 residues. The sample here was CD4+ or CD8+ T cells sorted from blood, taken in a trial of the OX40 agonist ivuxolimab. This sequence joins TRBV28 and TRBJ2-5; no reliable D call. TRBJ2-7 explains the end of the DNA better; the J call may be wrong. The sequence came from an adult with an advanced solid tumor such as melanoma, head and neck, liver or kidney cancer. The CDR3 DNA follows: TGTGCCAGCAGTGGAACCGGGCCATACGAGCAGTACTTC. Protein: CASSGTGPYEQYF.